The present T cell receptor beta chain was sequenced within a study of blood T cell repertoires in COVID-19. At the level of the study: Material from acute and convalescent COVID-19 was sourced from the United States, Italy and Spain. The cDNA or gDNA used as material had been derived from T cells, B-cell-depleted T cells, or PBMCs.

The V gene lost 2 bases and the J gene lost 8 bases, with 12 bases spanning the gap. Germline CDR1 reads LGHDT; CDR2 reads YNNKEL (reference sequence). There are 13 residues in the CDR3. In the authors' workflow: How many nucleated cells were present was estimated from reference gene primer amplification. The protocol was immunoSEQ multiplex PCR, while the TCRdb copy is restricted to in-frame clones and leaves out a portion. V and J calls and clone size come straight from that table; D and trimming were deduced from the DNA. The table lists about 180,000 clones, 89% of them singletons. The TCR sequence derives from a man aged 18 to 29 who had recovered from COVID-19. The sequenced sample was peripheral blood. The chain is built from TRBV3-1 (or the pseudogene TRBV3-2) and TRBJ1-1; D call uncertain. CDR3 DNA sequence: TGTGCCAGCAGCCAACCCCTGGGCGCAGAAGCTTTCTTT. This codes for CASSQPLGAEAFF.